Shown below are 15 T cell receptor beta chains from a single sample sequenced in a study of T-cell reconstitution after alpha-beta-depleted transplantation in children. Unique molecular identifiers were incorporated during preparation of the TCRbeta library. TCRdb passed the PCR reads through MiXCR, listing each CDR3 protein once. Of approximately 500,000 distinct CDR3 sequences listed, 25% to 30% are singletons. The sequences come from PBMCs, collected before TCRalphabeta/CD19-depleted stem cell transplant. All receptors come from a boy younger than two with Wiskott-Aldrich syndrome, due to receive a stem cell transplant.

This clonotype has just a few counts. The V gene is TRBV4-1, the J gene TRBJ2-7, with 12 bases identical to TRBD2. CDR1 is MGHRA, CDR2 YSYEKL, per germline. The CDR3 has 16 amino acids. V trimming: 4 bases; J trimming: 0 bases; junction bases outside the gene matches: 4. In DNA, the CDR3 is TGCGCCAGCAGCCCTGGACTAGCGGGAAGCTCCTACGAGCAGTACTTC. Translated: CASSPGLAGSSYEQYF.

This clonotype has a handful of counts. This sequence joins TRBV10-3 and TRBJ2-1, with TRBD2 matching 9 bases. V lost 8 bases to trimming and J lost 10 bases; unmatched junction nucleotides: 9. The CDR3 has 13 amino acids. Germline V lookup: CDR1 ENHRY, CDR2 SYGVKD. This chain's CDR3 is CAIGGRAEVEQFF. The DNA for the CDR3 is TGTGCCATCGGCGGGAGGGCCGAAGTAGAGCAGTTCTTC.

The chain couples TRBV20-1 to TRBJ2-3; D possibly corresponds to TRBD1 (5 bases). Germline V gene sequence: CDR1 DFQATT, CDR2 SNEGSKA (reference sequence). The germline V and J ends were trimmed by 1 base and 4 bases, with 15 bases remaining between them. The CDR3 spans 15 residues. In nucleotides, the CDR3 is TGCAGTGCTAGAGTTCTAGGGGCCAAAGCAGATACGCAGTATTTT. Amino acids: CSARVLGAKADTQYF.

Only a few counts were recorded for this clonotype. This chain uses TRBV6-5 with TRBJ1-3; 8 nucleotides line up with TRBD1. Germline CDR1 MNHEY, CDR2 SVGAGI. CDR3 size: 16 residues. V shed 5 bases, J shed 0 bases, and the junction held 6 bases outside the gene matches. The CDR3 here is CASSHRGITSGNTIYF. Here the CDR3 DNA reads TGTGCCAGCAGTCACAGGGGGATTACCTCTGGAAACACCATATATTTT.

V usage is TRBV21-1 and J usage is TRBJ2-1; the D call in the table, TRBD2, was not verified against the DNA. TRBV21-1 constitutes a pseudogene. The CDR3 runs to 15 residues. The CDR3 bases are TGTGCCAGCAGCAAAGGAGCGGGAGTTTCCAGTGAGCAGTTCTTC. It specifies CASSKGAGVSSEQFF.

This clonotype was seen only a few times. Here the CDR3 reads CSARIPGRSNQPQHF. CDR3 bases: TGCAGTGCTAGAATCCCGGGACGGAGCAATCAGCCCCAGCATTTT. The V call is TRBV20-1, the J call TRBJ1-5; maybe TRBD1 (5 bases). The CDR3 sequence is 15 residues long. Trimming removed 2 bases from V and 1 base from J, with 12 bases in between. Germline CDR1 is DFQATT and CDR2 is SNEGSKA (reference sequence).

The chain recombines TRBV7-9 with TRBJ2-7; TRBD2 aligns across 12 bases. V trimming: 4 bases; J trimming: 0 bases; junction bases outside the gene matches: 4. This CDR3 contains 16 residues. Germline values: CDR1 SEHNR, CDR2 FQNEAQ (reference sequence). CDR3 loop: CASSSGTSGFSYEQYF. CDR3 DNA: TGTGCCAGCAGCTCAGGGACTAGCGGGTTCTCCTACGAGCAGTACTTC. The full variable domain, completed using reference TRBV7-9 and TRBJ2-7, is DTGVSQNPRHKITKRGQNVTFRCDPISEHNRLYWYRQTLGQGPEFLTYFQNEAQLEKSRLLSDRFSAERPKGSFSTLEIQRTEQGDSAMYLCASSSGTSGFSYEQYFGPGTRLTVT.

This clonotype has just a few counts. The CDR3 reads CASTKGGRGTGELFF. Written as DNA, the CDR3 is TGTGCCAGCACCAAAGGGGGGAGGGGCACCGGGGAGCTGTTTTTT. J is TRBJ2-2 and V is TRBV2; D is possibly TRBD2 (7 bases). CDR1 is SNHLY and CDR2 is FYNNEI in the germline V gene. The CDR3 is 15 residues long. Trimming removed 7 bases from V and 4 bases from J, with 16 bases in between.

The gene calls are TRBV5-1 and TRBJ1-2; 9 nucleotides match TRBD1. Germline CDR1 SGHRS, CDR2 YFSETQ. V shed 2 bases, J shed 8 bases, and the junction held 7 bases outside the gene matches. The CDR3 extends over 14 amino acids. As DNA, the CDR3 is TGCGCCAGCAGCTTCGGACAGGGGCCCCTAGGCTACACCTTC. Its protein is CASSFGQGPLGYTF. Based on the CDR3 plus reference TRBV5-1 and TRBJ1-2, the full variable domain is KAGVTQTPRYLIKTRGQQVTLSCSPISGHRSVSWYQQTPGQGLQFLFEYFSETQRNKGNFPGRFSGRQFSNSRSEMNVSTLELGDSALYLCASSFGQGPLGYTFGSGTRLTVV.

The chain couples TRBV5-1 to TRBJ2-3; perhaps TRBD1 as D (6 bases). This CDR3 is built from 14 residues. Trimming pared 5 bases from V and 6 bases from J, leaving 16 bases between. Germline CDR1 reads SGHRS; CDR2 reads YFSETQ. For the CDR3, the DNA is TGCGCCAGCAGACAGGGACCGGTAGCGGATACGCAGTATTTT. This gives the protein CASRQGPVADTQYF.

The rearrangement uses TRBV5-1 and TRBJ2-1; 10 bases fit TRBD2. The V gene end was trimmed by 4 bases and the J gene end by 5 bases; junction bases not matched to a gene: 6. The CDR3 extends over 15 amino acids. CDR1 and CDR2 (germline): SGHRS, YFSETQ. The DNA for the CDR3 is TGCGCCAGCAGCCACAGGACTAGCGGACACAATGAGCAGTTCTTC. Residues: CASSHRTSGHNEQFF.

This clonotype was counted only a few times. This chain links TRBV29-1 with TRBJ2-7, with 10 bases that match TRBD1. Germline lookup yields CDR1 SQVTM and CDR2 ANQGSEA. The CDR3 loop spans 13 amino acids. V lost 6 bases, J lost 2 bases, and 4 bases stayed unmatched. In DNA form, the CDR3 reads TGCAGCGTCCGGGACAGGGGACCCTACGAGCAGTACTTC. Its protein product is CSVRDRGPYEQYF.

V is TRBV5-1 and J is TRBJ2-3; 10 nucleotides agree with TRBD2. J gave up 2 bases and V 5 bases, and 5 bases lay outside the gene matches. CDR1 and CDR2 (germline): SGHRS, YFSETQ. The CDR3 has 15 residues. The CDR3 spells CASRTSGKATDTQYF. As DNA, the CDR3 is TGCGCCAGCAGAACTAGCGGGAAAGCCACAGATACGCAGTATTTT.

This chain joins TRBV6-5 and TRBJ2-1, with D hard to call. Germline CDR1 and CDR2: MNHEY and SVGAGI. The CDR3 sequence is 14 residues long. V lost 3 bases, J lost 4 bases, and 10 bases lay in between. The CDR3 coding sequence is TGTGCCAGCAGTTATTCTACAGATTACAATGAGCAGTTCTTC. Its protein is CASSYSTDYNEQFF.

A single count supports this clonotype. The chain employs TRBV7-2 and TRBJ1-1, with D possibly matching TRBD1 (5 bases). V was shortened by 5 bases and J by 6 bases, with 19 bases between the two germline ends. Germline loops: CDR1 SGHTA, CDR2 FQGNSA. The CDR3 spans 15 residues. The CDR3 DNA sequence: TGTGCCAGCAGCCGCAGGGATCCCCGAGTCGCTGAAGCTTTCTTT. It encodes CASSRRDPRVAEAFF.